This T cell receptor beta chain was profiled in a study of CD8 T cells in Susac syndrome. An amount of RNA that ranged from roughly 0.45 to 1 ug was reverse transcribed with random hexamers. An immunoSEQ multiplex PCR amplified TCR beta CDR3 over 54 Vbeta and 13 Jbeta. Each CDR3 protein is one row after TCRdb ran MiXCR on the immunoSEQ multiplex PCR reads. The sample lists about 19,000 distinct CDR3 sequences; approximately 95% were seen once. The CDR3 spans 16 residues. Germline V gene sequence: CDR1 SNHLY, CDR2 FYNNEI. Losses at the gene ends were 5 bases for V and 5 bases for J; bases not matched to a gene: 14.

This chain joins TRBV2 and TRBJ2-7; 8 positions agree with TRBD2. Sequencing input: CD8+ T cells from PBMCs. This TCR was sampled from a human donor in good health. The CDR3 sequence: CASSWSSGNDFDEQYF. CDR3 nucleotide sequence: TGTGCCAGCAGTTGGAGTAGCGGGAATGATTTTGACGAGCAGTACTTC.